The 21 T cell receptor beta chains in this list originate from one sample, sequenced in a study of T cells in Graves' hyperthyroidism and ophthalmopathy. The CDR3 regions of TCR beta were amplified from RNA transcripts. The TCR CDR3 first-round RT-PCR relied on the HTBI primer set. TCRdb recomputed calls from the multiplex PCR reads with MiXCR, one row per CDR3 protein. Here the sample spans more than 300,000 distinct CDR3 sequences, about 15% being singletons. The sequencing input was blood. The receptor set was obtained from a woman aged 25 to 45 with Graves' hyperthyroidism that later progressed to Graves' ophthalmopathy.

This clonotype was detected many times. J is TRBJ1-1 and V is TRBV2; D not certain. The length of the CDR3 is 14 residues. Germline V gives CDR1 SNHLY, CDR2 FYNNEI. V gave up 3 bases and J gave up 0 bases, with 8 bases separating them. The DNA of the CDR3 is TGTGCCAGCAGTGACAGGTTTGTGAACACTGAAGCTTTCTTT. Protein: CASSDRFVNTEAFF.

This clonotype was counted only a few times. The J gene is TRBJ1-1, the V gene TRBV20-1, with D possibly TRBD1 on 5 matching bases. V was clipped by 6 bases and J by 1 base, with 15 bases between them. CDR1 DFQATT and CDR2 SNEGSKA come from the germline V gene (reference sequence). The CDR3 is 14 amino acids. The CDR3 region is CSAQEGLGNTEAFF. CDR3 nucleotide sequence: TGCAGTGCGCAAGAGGGGTTAGGGAACACTGAAGCTTTCTTT.

The V gene is TRBV5-1, the J gene TRBJ1-1, with 11 bases aligning to TRBD1. The CDR3 contains 15 residues. The germline CDR1 and CDR2 sequences are SGHRS and YFSETQ. J gave up 4 bases and V 6 bases, and 8 bases lay outside the gene matches. Here the CDR3 DNA reads TGCGCCAGCATTATTGGCGGGACAGGGGGCACTGAAGCTTTCTTT. Translation: CASIIGGTGGTEAFF.

This chain connects TRBV28 to TRBJ2-3, with 7 nucleotides matching TRBD1. The CDR3 sequence is 16 residues long. V gave up 5 bases and J gave up 5 bases; unmatched junction bases: 13. In germline, CDR1 is MDHEN, CDR2 SYDVKM. In DNA, the CDR3 is TGTGCCAGCAGTACACGGGACAGCAGGCTGGTAGATACGCAGTATTTT. Translated, it gives CASSTRDSRLVDTQYF.

In its sample, this clonotype was seen many times. The chain combines TRBV20-1 with TRBJ2-3; D is uncertain. CDR1 is DFQATT and CDR2 is SNEGSKA in the germline V gene (reference sequence). The CDR3 extends over 12 amino acids. CDR3 amino acids: CSHRPAPDTQYF. For the CDR3, the DNA is TGCAGCCACCGCCCCGCCCCAGATACGCAGTATTTT.

This clonotype was counted ten times or more. The chain uses TRBV10-3 and TRBJ2-5, with a tentative D call TRBD2 (5 bases). This CDR3 is 14 amino acids long. Germline values: CDR1 ENHRY, CDR2 SYGVKD. The V gene lost 2 bases and the J gene lost 2 bases, with 9 bases spanning the gap. CDR3 loop: CAISEPRGQETQYF. The CDR3 nucleotides are TGTGCCATCAGTGAGCCACGGGGTCAAGAGACCCAGTACTTC.

This chain connects TRBV2 to TRBJ2-7, with D unresolved. V was clipped by 6 bases and J by 6 bases, with 15 bases between them. Germline-derived CDR1 and CDR2 are SNHLY and FYNNEI. This CDR3 has 13 amino acids. The CDR3: CASRPGWKGEQYV. The CDR3 nucleotides are TGTGCCAGCAGACCCGGTTGGAAGGGCGAGCAGTACGTC.

This clonotype has only a few counts. The CDR3 DNA is TGTGCCAGCAGGAGGACCGAGACAAACAATGAGCAGTTCTTC. Translated: CASRRTETNNEQFF. V and J are TRBV6-1 and TRBJ2-1; D unclear. V was shortened by 6 bases and J by 5 bases, with 14 bases between the two germline ends. Germline CDR1 and CDR2: MNHNS and SASEGT. This CDR3 region has 14 residues.

This clonotype was seen many times. This chain uses TRBV29-1 with TRBJ2-3, with 8 bases fitting TRBD1. V lost 4 bases to trimming and J lost 6 bases; unmatched junction nucleotides: 15. CDR1 and CDR2 from the germline V gene are SQVTM and ANQGSEA. CDR3 length: 16 residues. The CDR3 is CSVGRATGGISDTQYF. The CDR3 region has the DNA TGCAGCGTTGGGAGGGCTACAGGGGGAATATCTGATACGCAGTATTTT.

The chain combines TRBV5-1 with TRBJ2-5, with D perhaps being TRBD1 or TRBD2 (6 bases each). Trimming removed 0 bases from V and 6 bases from J, with 15 bases in between. The CDR3 is made up of 15 amino acids. Germline assignment: CDR1 SGHRS and CDR2 YFSETQ. CDR3 nucleotide sequence: TGCGCCAGCAGCTTGGATGGGGGGCGCGTAAAGACCCAGTACTTC. It yields the protein CASSLDGGRVKTQYF. The full variable domain, in which reference TRBV5-1 and TRBJ2-5 provide the parts outside the CDR3, is KAGVTQTPRYLIKTRGQQVTLSCSPISGHRSVSWYQQTPGQGLQFLFEYFSETQRNKGNFPGRFSGRQFSNSRSEMNVSTLELGDSALYLCASSLDGGRVKTQYFGPGTRLLVL.

This clonotype was recorded at least ten times. CDR3 DNA: TGTGCCAGCAGCCTCCTCGTGGGGAATCCTTACAATGAGCAGTTCTTC. Its protein product is CASSLLVGNPYNEQFF. The chain links TRBV12-3 or TRBV12-4 to TRBJ2-1; no definite D call. The CDR3 length is 16 residues. V lost 6 bases to trimming and J lost 4 bases, with 19 bases between them.

This chain joins TRBV4-2 and TRBJ2-5; 7 bases map to TRBD1. From germline, CDR1 is LGHNA and CDR2 YNFKEQ. The CDR3 totals 15 residues. The V gene end was trimmed by 0 bases and the J gene end by 3 bases; junction bases not matched to a gene: 4. The CDR3 protein is CASSQDRGGEETQYF. The CDR3 nucleotides read TGTGCCAGCAGCCAAGATCGAGGGGGCGAAGAGACCCAGTACTTC.

The V call is TRBV18, the J call TRBJ2-1; no clear D gene. CDR1 and CDR2 (germline): KGHSH, LQKENI. CDR3 length equals 13 residues. The V end was cut by 0 bases, the J end by 2 bases, with 2 bases between. CDR3 nucleotide sequence: TGTGCCAGCTCACCACCGGCCTACAATGAGCAGTTCTTC. It encodes CASSPPAYNEQFF.

The V and J genes are TRBV11-2 and TRBJ2-1, with 12 bases matching TRBD2. With V trimmed by 1 base and J by 8 bases, 12 bases remained unmatched. Germline CDR1 is SGHAT and CDR2 is FQNNGV. This CDR3 is built from 18 residues. Written as DNA, the CDR3 is TGTGCCAGCAGCTTAGGGGCTAGCGGGGGGGCCTTTTGGCATGAGCAGTTCTTC. It specifies CASSLGASGGAFWHEQFF.

This clonotype was counted ten times or more. The J gene is TRBJ1-5, the V gene TRBV28, with D unclear. Trimming cost V 7 bases and J 3 bases, with 22 bases left between them. Germline V gives CDR1 MDHEN, CDR2 SYDVKM. The CDR3 contains 17 residues. In nucleotides, the CDR3 is TGTGCCAGCAACCTAAGCCCCCCCGATAGGATCAATCAGCCCCAGCATTTT. The encoded protein is CASNLSPPDRINQPQHF.

This clonotype was counted a few times. A much larger clonotype is one base distant, so this may be a read error. The chain is built from TRBV12-3 or TRBV12-4 and TRBJ1-1; D ambiguous. There are 12 residues in the CDR3. Trimming took off 6 bases at V and 6 bases at J, with 11 bases between the two ends. The CDR3 DNA sequence: TGTGCCAGCAGCCGATGGAGAGCTGAAGCTTTCTTT. Translating gives CASSRWRAEAFF.

Ten or more counts support this clonotype. The V and J genes are TRBV12-3 or TRBV12-4 and TRBJ1-5; D gene uncertain. Between the trimmed V and J ends, which lost 8 bases and 0 bases, there was a span of 5 bases. CDR3 length: 12 amino acids. DNA of the CDR3: TGTGCCAGCGGACGTAGCAATCAGCCCCAGCATTTT. It translates to CASGRSNQPQHF.

To note about this clonotype: A much larger clone lies a single base off, so this may be a read error. This chain joins TRBV15 and TRBJ1-5; D remains ambiguous. Germline V gene sequence: CDR1 LNHNV, CDR2 YYDKDF (reference sequence). Trimming shortened V by 2 bases and J by 6 bases, and 14 bases separated the two germline ends. The length of the CDR3 is 15 residues. The CDR3 nucleotides read TGTGCCACCAGCAGACCTACAGTGTTAGGTCAGCCCCAGCATTTT. This translates into CATSRPTVLGQPQHF.

Only a few counts were recorded for this clonotype. The junction departs from germline at one end; a sequencing error may be responsible. This sequence joins TRBV28 and TRBJ1-1; the D gene is possibly TRBD1 (6 bases). CDR1 MDHEN and CDR2 SYDVKM come from the germline V gene. This CDR3 is built from 14 residues. This chain's CDR3 is CASKLGTYGTGAFF. CDR3 coding DNA: TGTGCCAGCAAACTAGGGACATACGGCACTGGAGCTTTCTTT.

This chain connects TRBV27 to TRBJ2-7, with 11 bases fitting TRBD1. V was pared by 5 bases and J by 9 bases, with 12 bases of the junction left unmatched. The CDR3 contains 15 residues. CDR1 MNHEY and CDR2 SMNVEV come from the germline V gene (reference sequence). In DNA form, the CDR3 reads TGTGCCAGCAGTATATACGGGACAGGGGGGGGTATGCAGTACTTC. Translating it yields CASSIYGTGGGMQYF.

In its sample, this clonotype was seen many times. This chain joins TRBV29-1 and TRBJ2-1; TRBD2 aligns across 7 bases. V was clipped by 2 bases and J by 8 bases; unmatched bases: 9. The CDR3 runs to 14 residues. Germline V gene lookup returns CDR1 SQVTM and CDR2 ANQGSEA. CDR3 sequence: CSVESGLGGDEQFF. Written as DNA, the CDR3 is TGCAGCGTTGAATCTGGACTAGGCGGGGATGAGCAGTTCTTC.